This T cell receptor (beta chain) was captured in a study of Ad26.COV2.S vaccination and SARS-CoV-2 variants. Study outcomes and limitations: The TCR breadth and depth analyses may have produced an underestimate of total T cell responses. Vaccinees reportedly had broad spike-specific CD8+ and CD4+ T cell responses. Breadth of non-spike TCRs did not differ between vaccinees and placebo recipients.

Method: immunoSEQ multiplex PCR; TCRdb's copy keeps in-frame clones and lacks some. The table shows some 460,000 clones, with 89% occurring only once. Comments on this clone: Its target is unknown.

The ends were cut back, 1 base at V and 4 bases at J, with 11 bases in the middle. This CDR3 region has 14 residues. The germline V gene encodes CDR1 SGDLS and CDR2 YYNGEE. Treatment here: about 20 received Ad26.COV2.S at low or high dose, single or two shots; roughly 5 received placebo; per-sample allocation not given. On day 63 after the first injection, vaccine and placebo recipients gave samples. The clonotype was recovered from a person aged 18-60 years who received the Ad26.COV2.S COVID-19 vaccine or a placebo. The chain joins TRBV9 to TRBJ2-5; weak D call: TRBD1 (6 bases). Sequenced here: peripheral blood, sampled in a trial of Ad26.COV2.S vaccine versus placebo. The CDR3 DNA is TGTGCCAGCAGCGTAAGGGGGTTATCAGAGACCCAGTACTTC. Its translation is CASSVRGLSETQYF.